The clone carrying this T cell receptor beta chain occurred a few times. These data come from a study of Graves' ophthalmopathy and Graves' hyperthyroidism. Amplified TCR beta CDR3 regions were obtained using RNA transcripts as template. RT-PCR with HTBI primers came first, then second-round multiplex PCR. TCRdb ran MiXCR on the multiplex PCR reads and lists one entry per CDR3 protein. The sample has a few hundred thousand distinct CDR3 sequences, about a sixth seen once. The V and J ends lost 0 bases and 5 bases respectively, with 13 bases between them. In germline, CDR1 is MNHEY, CDR2 SVGEGT. CDR3 size: 16 residues. Stable hyperthyroid donors showed no ophthalmopathy during 18 months follow-up. A volume of approximately 10 ml of fresh peripheral blood supplied the PBMCs.

The sequence was collected from an adult woman with stable Graves' hyperthyroidism. The rearrangement uses TRBV6-2 or TRBV6-3 and TRBJ2-2; D gene uncertain. Sequenced material: peripheral blood. Written as DNA, the CDR3 is TGTGCCAGCAGTTACTCCGAAGGGTCCAGGACCGGGGAGCTGTTTTTT. Translating it yields CASSYSEGSRTGELFF.